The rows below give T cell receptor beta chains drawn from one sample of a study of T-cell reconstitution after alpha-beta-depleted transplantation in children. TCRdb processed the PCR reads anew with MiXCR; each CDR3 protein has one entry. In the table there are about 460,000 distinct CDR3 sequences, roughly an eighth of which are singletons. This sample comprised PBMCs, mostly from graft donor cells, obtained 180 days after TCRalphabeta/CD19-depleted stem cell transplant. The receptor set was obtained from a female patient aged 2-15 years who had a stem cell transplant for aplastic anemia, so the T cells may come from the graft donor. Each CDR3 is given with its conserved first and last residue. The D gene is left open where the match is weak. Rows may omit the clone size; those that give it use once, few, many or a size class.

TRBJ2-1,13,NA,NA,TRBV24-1,CATSGTPVDEQFF,TGTGCCACCTCCGGGACACCCGTCGATGAGCAGTTCTTC
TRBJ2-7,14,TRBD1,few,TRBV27,CASSLSPHRGQQYF,TGTGCCAGCAGTTTATCGCCTCACAGGGGCCAGCAGTACTTC
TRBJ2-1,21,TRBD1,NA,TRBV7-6,CASSLKWGGQGGVAPYSEQFF,TGTGCCAGCAGCTTAAAATGGGGCGGACAGGGGGGAGTAGCGCCCTACAGTGAGCAGTTCTTC
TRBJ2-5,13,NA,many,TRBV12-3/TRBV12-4,CASSLSVQETQYF,TGTGCCAGCAGTTTGTCCGTACAAGAGACCCAGTACTTC
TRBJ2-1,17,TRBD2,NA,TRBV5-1,CASSLNSRGLVGDEQFF,TGCGCCAGCAGCTTGAACAGCCGGGGACTAGTGGGCGATGAGCAGTTCTTC
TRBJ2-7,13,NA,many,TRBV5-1,CASRGVQSYEQYF,TGCGCCAGCAGAGGGGTCCAATCCTACGAGCAGTACTTC
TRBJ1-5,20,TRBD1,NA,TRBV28,CASSLTPWDRGLGRNQPQHF,TGTGCCAGCAGTTTGACCCCCTGGGACAGGGGGCTTGGACGCAATCAGCCCCAGCATTTT
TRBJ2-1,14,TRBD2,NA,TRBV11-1,CASSLGGTKNEQFF,TGTGCCAGCAGCTTAGGTGGGACTAAAAATGAGCAGTTCTTC
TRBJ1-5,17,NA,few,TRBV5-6,CASSYAGQGNSNQPQHF,TGTGCCAGCAGCTACGCCGGGCAGGGGAATAGCAATCAGCCCCAGCATTTT
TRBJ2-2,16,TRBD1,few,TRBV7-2,CASSGPGTGLTGELFF,TGTGCCAGCAGTGGACCCGGGACAGGTCTCACCGGGGAGCTGTTTTTT
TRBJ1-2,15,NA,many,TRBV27,CASSLYAGWAYGYTF,TGTGCCAGCAGTTTATATGCAGGGTGGGCCTATGGCTACACCTTC
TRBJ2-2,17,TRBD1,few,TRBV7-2,CASSLAPGTGETGELFF,TGTGCCAGCAGCTTAGCGCCCGGGACAGGGGAGACCGGGGAGCTGTTTTTT
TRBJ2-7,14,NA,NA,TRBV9,CASSPRGVKYGQYF,TGTGCCAGCAGCCCGCGTGGGGTAAAGTACGGGCAGTACTTC
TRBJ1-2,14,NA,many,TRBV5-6,CASSLPDRRYGYTF,TGTGCCAGCAGCTTGCCCGACAGACGCTATGGCTACACCTTC
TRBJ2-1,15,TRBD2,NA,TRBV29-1,CSVVMAGGPRNEQFF,TGCAGCGTTGTAATGGCGGGAGGGCCGCGTAATGAGCAGTTCTTC
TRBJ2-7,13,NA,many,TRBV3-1,CASSRDSHSEQYF,TGTGCCAGCAGTAGGGACTCTCATTCCGAGCAGTACTTC
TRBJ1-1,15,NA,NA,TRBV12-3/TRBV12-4,CASSLVPGRSTEAFF,TGTGCCAGCAGTTTAGTTCCGGGTAGGAGCACTGAAGCTTTCTTT
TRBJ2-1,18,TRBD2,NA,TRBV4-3,CASSQGVTSGYLYNEQFF,TGCGCCAGCAGCCAAGGAGTCACTAGCGGCTACCTCTACAATGAGCAGTTCTTC
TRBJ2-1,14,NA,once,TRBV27,CASSLPTRSNEQFF,TGTGCCAGCAGTCTACCCACTAGGAGCAATGAGCAGTTCTTC
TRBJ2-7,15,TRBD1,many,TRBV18,CASSPPGQGRYEQYF,TGTGCCAGCTCACCACCTGGACAGGGGCGCTACGAGCAGTACTTC
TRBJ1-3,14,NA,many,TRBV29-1,CSANESGSGNTIYF,TGCAGCGCCAACGAGTCGGGGTCTGGAAACACCATATATTTT
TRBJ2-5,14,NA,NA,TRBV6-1,CASSDTGTEETQYF,TGTGCCAGCAGTGACACCGGGACGGAAGAGACCCAGTACTTC
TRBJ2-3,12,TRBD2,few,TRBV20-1,CSATSGGDTQYF,TGCAGTGCCACTAGCGGGGGAGATACGCAGTATTTT
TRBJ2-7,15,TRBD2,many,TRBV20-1,CSARPGTSGSYEQYF,TGCAGTGCTAGACCCGGGACTAGCGGTTCCTACGAGCAGTACTTC
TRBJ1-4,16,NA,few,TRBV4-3,CASSQRWGATNEKLFF,TGCGCCAGCAGCCAGCGGTGGGGGGCAACTAATGAAAAACTGTTTTTT
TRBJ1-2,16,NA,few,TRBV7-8,CASSLKRGSRPYGYTF,TGTGCCAGCAGCTTGAAAAGGGGTTCTCGACCCTATGGCTACACCTTC
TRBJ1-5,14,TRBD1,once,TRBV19,CASGRQGGNQPQHF,TGTGCCAGTGGGAGACAGGGAGGCAATCAGCCCCAGCATTTT
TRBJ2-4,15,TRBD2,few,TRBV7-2,CASSPSGRVVYIQYF,TGTGCCAGCAGCCCTAGCGGGAGAGTGGTGTACATTCAGTACTTC
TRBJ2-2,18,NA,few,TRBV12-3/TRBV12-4,CASSNLVRAGWNTGELFF,TGTGCCAGCAGTAACCTCGTAAGGGCGGGTTGGAACACCGGGGAGCTGTTTTTT